This T cell receptor beta chain was documented in a study of shared clonotypes between healthy human individuals. Profiled with immunoSEQ multiplex PCR; TCRdb holds only in-frame clones, not every one. The sample comprises some 2,100,000 clones, 85% to 95% of which are singletons, and about 1.5% rests with the top ten. Notes on the study in general: An effect of sequencing depth on clonotype sharing among donors was expected.

Only CD45RO-negative cells positively selected for CCR7 counted as naive CD8 cells, so terminally differentiated effector memory CD45RA+ cells were excluded. The CDR3 extends over 14 amino acids. Germline V lookup: CDR1 SGHRS, CDR2 YFSETQ. After removal of 0 bases from V and 6 bases from J, the junction contained 5 bases not matched to a gene. Remarks on this clone: The antigen remains unidentified.

V is TRBV5-1 and J is TRBJ2-7, with 8 nucleotides matching TRBD1. The specimen was naive CD8+ T cells from PBMCs. This TCR was recovered from a man in his late teens or twenties in good health. Some clones in this sample may be carry-over from other donors' samples. The CDR3 sequence: CASSLEQGVVEQYF. DNA for the CDR3: TGCGCCAGCAGCTTGGAACAGGGGGTCGTCGAGCAGTACTTC.